Listed below are T cell receptor beta chains from one sample, sequenced in a study of blood T cell repertoires in COVID-19. Clones were read by immunoSEQ multiplex PCR, and TCRdb kept only the in-frame ones, dropping some. The sample records roughly 230,000 clones, roughly 81% being singletons. Sequenced input: peripheral blood. All receptors come from a man aged 40-49 years with acute or convalescent COVID-19. Each CDR3 is given with its conserved first and last residue. Each record gives: CDR3 DNA, CDR3 protein, V gene, D gene, clone size, J gene. A D gene is named only where the DNA matches it firmly. Only some rows state a clone size, as once, few, many or a class for expanded clones.

TGTGCCAGCAGCTCCGACAGGGGGTACGAGCAGTACTTC | CASSSDRGYEQYF | TRBV11-2 | TRBD1 | NA | TRBJ2-7
TGTGCCTGGAGTGGAACAGGCAATCAGCCCCAGCATTTT | CAWSGTGNQPQHF | TRBV30 | NA | NA | TRBJ1-5
TGTGCCAGCAGTTACGGGCAGTCCATTTTCTATGGCTACACCTTC | CASSYGQSIFYGYTF | TRBV6-5 | NA | NA | TRBJ1-2
TGTGCCACCCGACTGACCCTCTCTGGCGCTGAAGCTTTCTTT | CATRLTLSGAEAFF | TRBV5-8 | NA | once | TRBJ1-1
TGTGCCAGCAGCTTAGAGTGGGCCGCTGGCACAGATACGCAGTATTTT | CASSLEWAAGTDTQYF | TRBV7-6 | NA | once | TRBJ2-3
TGTGCCAGCAGCCTAGACAGGGGGGGAGAGACCCAGTACTTC | CASSLDRGGETQYF | TRBV5-6 | TRBD1 | NA | TRBJ2-5
TGTGCCAGCAGCTTCCAGACAGTGCATCCCCTCATGAACACTGAAGCTTTCTTT | CASSFQTVHPLMNTEAFF | TRBV7-2 | NA | once | TRBJ1-1
TGTGCCAGCAGTGAAATACAGGGAGGGACCGGGGAGCTGTTTTTT | CASSEIQGGTGELFF | TRBV6-1 | NA | NA | TRBJ2-2
TGTGCCAGCAGGTGGCAGGGAAAACTGTTTTTT | CASRWQGKLFF | TRBV27 | NA | NA | TRBJ1-4
TGTGCCTGGAGTCTTACTAAGACGGCTGAAGCTTTCTTT | CAWSLTKTAEAFF | TRBV30 | NA | few | TRBJ1-1
TGTGCCAGCAGTTCGGGAGGGGGCGCCTACAATGAGCAGTTCTTC | CASSSGGGAYNEQFF | TRBV6-5 | NA | NA | TRBJ2-1
TGTGCCAGCAGCTTAGGAGGGACGGGGGGGAACCCATACAATGAGCAGTTCTTC | CASSLGGTGGNPYNEQFF | TRBV11-3 | TRBD2 | NA | TRBJ2-1
TGTGCCAGCAGCGTATCAGCGGGGGGCAGCACAGATACGCAGTATTTT | CASSVSAGGSTDTQYF | TRBV9 | TRBD2 | NA | TRBJ2-3
TGTGCCAGCAGCTACAAGATGAAACAGGGGGCTGGCTATGGCTACACCTTC | CASSYKMKQGAGYGYTF | TRBV7-2 | TRBD1 | NA | TRBJ1-2
TGTGCCAGCAGCAACGACAGGTCCTATGGCTACACCTTC | CASSNDRSYGYTF | TRBV7-2 | NA | once | TRBJ1-2
TGTGCCAGCAGCAGGACAGGGGGTGAGAGTGGCTACACCTTC | CASSRTGGESGYTF | TRBV27 | TRBD1 | NA | TRBJ1-2
TGCGCCAGCAGCTTGGATGGGCAGGGTGAAAAACTGTTTTTT | CASSLDGQGEKLFF | TRBV5-1 | NA | NA | TRBJ1-4
TGTGCCAGCAGTGAGGGACAGGGCTATGGCTACACCTTC | CASSEGQGYGYTF | TRBV6-1 | TRBD1 | once | TRBJ1-2
TGTGCCAGCTCGGGGGCCAGGGTCTTTAGCAATCAGCCCCAGCATTTT | CASSGARVFSNQPQHF | TRBV18 | NA | NA | TRBJ1-5
TGTGCCAGCAGTCGGGACAGGGTCCATTATAATTCACCCCTCCACTTT | CASSRDRVHYNSPLHF | TRBV28 | TRBD1 | NA | TRBJ1-6
TGTGCCGCCTTTAAGCCTAGCTCTGGAAACACCATATATTTT | CAAFKPSSGNTIYF | TRBV7-3 | NA | NA | TRBJ1-3
TGTGCCAGCGGAGGACAGGCCCAAGAGACCCAGTACTTC | CASGGQAQETQYF | TRBV2 | TRBD1 | NA | TRBJ2-5
TGTGCCATCAGTGAGTCGGCAGGGAATAATGAAAAACTGTTTTTT | CAISESAGNNEKLFF | TRBV10-3 | NA | NA | TRBJ1-4
TGCGCCAGCACCTGGGGACAGGGTAACACTGAAGCTTTCTTT | CASTWGQGNTEAFF | TRBV5-1 | TRBD1 | NA | TRBJ1-1
TGCGCCAGCAGCTTGACGGGTGATTATGGCTACACCTTC | CASSLTGDYGYTF | TRBV5-1 | NA | NA | TRBJ1-2
TGCGCCAGCAGCATTCTACCTAGGGGCGGATACGAGCAGTACTTC | CASSILPRGGYEQYF | TRBV4-3 | NA | NA | TRBJ2-7
TGTGCCAGCAGCGCCCCGACAGGGAACTATGGCTACACCTTC | CASSAPTGNYGYTF | TRBV5-6 | TRBD1 | NA | TRBJ1-2
TGCGCCAGCAGCCCGGGACAGGTACCTGGCGAGCAGTACTTC | CASSPGQVPGEQYF | TRBV5-1 | TRBD1 | NA | TRBJ2-7
TGTGCCAGCAGTTTGAGGCACGAGCAGTACTTC | CASSLRHEQYF | TRBV12-3/TRBV12-4 | NA | NA | TRBJ2-7
TGTGCCAGCAGCCGGGACAGCAACTATGGCTACACCTTC | CASSRDSNYGYTF | TRBV14 | TRBD1 | NA | TRBJ1-2
TGCGCCAGCAGCTTTTCCCCCTCGGGACAGGGGGCAAGGAACACTGAAGCTTTCTTT | CASSFSPSGQGARNTEAFF | TRBV4-1 | TRBD1 | once | TRBJ1-1
TGTGCCAGCTCACCTGACGGACACACAGATACGCAGTATTTT | CASSPDGHTDTQYF | TRBV18 | NA | NA | TRBJ2-3
TGTGCCAGCAGTAGGCCTAGCGGGGGGCAAGAGACCCAGTACTTC | CASSRPSGGQETQYF | TRBV6-5 | TRBD2 | few | TRBJ2-5
TGTGCCAGCAGCACCTGGACAGGTACTCTTTATGGCTACACCTTC | CASSTWTGTLYGYTF | TRBV7-9 | TRBD1 | NA | TRBJ1-2
TGTGCCAGCAGTAATCAGGGGCTGAATTCACCCCTCCACTTT | CASSNQGLNSPLHF | TRBV2 | NA | NA | TRBJ1-6
TGTGCCAGCAGAGAAATTCGGGTGAACACTGAAGCTTTCTTT | CASREIRVNTEAFF | TRBV28 | NA | NA | TRBJ1-1
TGTGCCAGCATCTCACAGGGGGCGACCTACGAGCAGTACTTC | CASISQGATYEQYF | TRBV28 | TRBD1 | NA | TRBJ2-7